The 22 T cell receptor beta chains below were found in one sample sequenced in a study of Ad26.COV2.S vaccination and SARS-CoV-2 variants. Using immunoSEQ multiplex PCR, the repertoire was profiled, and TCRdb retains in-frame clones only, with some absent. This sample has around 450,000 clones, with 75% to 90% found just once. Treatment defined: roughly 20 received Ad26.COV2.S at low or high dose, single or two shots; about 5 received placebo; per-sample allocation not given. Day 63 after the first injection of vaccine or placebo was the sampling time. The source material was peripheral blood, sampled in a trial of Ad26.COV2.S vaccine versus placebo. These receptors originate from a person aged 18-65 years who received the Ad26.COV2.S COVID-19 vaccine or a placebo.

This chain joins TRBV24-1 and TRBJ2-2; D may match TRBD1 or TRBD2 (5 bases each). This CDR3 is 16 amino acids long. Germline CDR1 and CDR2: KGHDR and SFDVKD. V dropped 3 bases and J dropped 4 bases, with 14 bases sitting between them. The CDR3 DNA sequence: TGTGCCACCAGTGATCCCCATAGGGACCCCACCGGGGAGCTGTTTTTT. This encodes CATSDPHRDPTGELFF.

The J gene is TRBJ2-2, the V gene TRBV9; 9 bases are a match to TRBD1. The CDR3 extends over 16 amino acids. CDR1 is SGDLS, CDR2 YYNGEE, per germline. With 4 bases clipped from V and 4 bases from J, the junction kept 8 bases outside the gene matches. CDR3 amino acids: CASSPTGTGRTGELFF. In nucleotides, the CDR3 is TGTGCCAGCAGCCCAACTGGGACAGGGCGCACCGGGGAGCTGTTTTTT.

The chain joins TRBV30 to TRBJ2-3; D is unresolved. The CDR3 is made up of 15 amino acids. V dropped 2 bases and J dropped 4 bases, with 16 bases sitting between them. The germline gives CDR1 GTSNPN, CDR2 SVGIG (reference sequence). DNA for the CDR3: TGTGCCTGGAGTTTCGGGTTGGGCACCCCAGATACGCAGTATTTT. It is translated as CAWSFGLGTPDTQYF.

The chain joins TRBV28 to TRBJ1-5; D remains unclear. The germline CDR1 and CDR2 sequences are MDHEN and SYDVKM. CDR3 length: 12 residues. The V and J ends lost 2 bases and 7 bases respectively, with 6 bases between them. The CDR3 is CASSLGWQPQHF. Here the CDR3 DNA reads TGTGCCAGCAGTTTAGGGTGGCAGCCCCAGCATTTT.

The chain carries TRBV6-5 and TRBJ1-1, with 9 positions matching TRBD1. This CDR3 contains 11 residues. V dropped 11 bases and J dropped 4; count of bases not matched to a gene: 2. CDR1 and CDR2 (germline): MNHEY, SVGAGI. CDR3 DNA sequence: TGTGCCGGGACAGGGCGCACTGAAGCTTTCTTT. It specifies CAGTGRTEAFF.

CDR3 in amino acids: CASSKTTVISGNTIYF. The CDR3 region has the DNA TGTGCCAGCAGCAAAACGACGGTAATCTCTGGAAACACCATATATTTT. This chain joins TRBV9 and TRBJ1-3; no definite D call. V lost 4 bases and J 0 bases, leaving 14 bases between the germline ends. The CDR3 has 16 residues. Looked up from germline, CDR1 is SGDLS and CDR2 is YYNGEE.

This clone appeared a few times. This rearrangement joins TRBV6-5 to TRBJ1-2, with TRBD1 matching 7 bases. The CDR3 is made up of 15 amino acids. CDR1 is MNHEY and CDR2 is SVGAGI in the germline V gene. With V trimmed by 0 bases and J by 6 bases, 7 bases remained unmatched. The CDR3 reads CASSYSRGGADGYTF. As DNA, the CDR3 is TGTGCCAGCAGTTACTCGAGAGGGGGCGCCGATGGCTACACCTTC.

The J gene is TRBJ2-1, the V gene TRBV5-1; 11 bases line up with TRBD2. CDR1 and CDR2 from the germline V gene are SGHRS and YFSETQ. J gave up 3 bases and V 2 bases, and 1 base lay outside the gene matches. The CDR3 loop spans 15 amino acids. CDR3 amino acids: CASSFTSGSYNEQFF. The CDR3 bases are TGCGCCAGCAGCTTCACTAGCGGGAGCTACAATGAGCAGTTCTTC.

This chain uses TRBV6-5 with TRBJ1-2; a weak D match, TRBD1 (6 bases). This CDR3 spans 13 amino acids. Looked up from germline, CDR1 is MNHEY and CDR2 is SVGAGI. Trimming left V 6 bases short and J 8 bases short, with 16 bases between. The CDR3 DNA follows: TGTGCCAGCAGGGCCTGGGGGCGTCGGGGCTACACCTTC. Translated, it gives CASRAWGRRGYTF.

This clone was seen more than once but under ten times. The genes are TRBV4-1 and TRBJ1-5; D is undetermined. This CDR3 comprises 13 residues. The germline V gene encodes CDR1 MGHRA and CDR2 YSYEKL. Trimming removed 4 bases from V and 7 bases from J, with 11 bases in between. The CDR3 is CASSPRRAQPQHF. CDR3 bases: TGCGCCAGCAGCCCACGGCGGGCCCAGCCCCAGCATTTT.

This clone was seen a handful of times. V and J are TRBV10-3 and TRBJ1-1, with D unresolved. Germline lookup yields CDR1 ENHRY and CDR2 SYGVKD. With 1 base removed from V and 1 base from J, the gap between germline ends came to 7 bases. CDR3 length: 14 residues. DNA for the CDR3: TGTGCCATCAGTGAGTATGGCGAGAACACTGAAGCTTTCTTT. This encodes CAISEYGENTEAFF.

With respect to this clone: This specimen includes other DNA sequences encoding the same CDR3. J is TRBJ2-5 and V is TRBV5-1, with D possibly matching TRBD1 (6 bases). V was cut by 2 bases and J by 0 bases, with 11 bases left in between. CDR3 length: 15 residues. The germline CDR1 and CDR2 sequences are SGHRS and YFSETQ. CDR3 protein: CASSLQGLNQETQYF. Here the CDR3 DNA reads TGCGCCAGCAGCTTACAGGGTTTAAACCAAGAGACCCAGTACTTC.

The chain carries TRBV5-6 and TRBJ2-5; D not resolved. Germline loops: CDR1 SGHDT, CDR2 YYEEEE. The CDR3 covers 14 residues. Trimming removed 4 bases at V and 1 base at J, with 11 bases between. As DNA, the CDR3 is TGTGCCAGCAGCCTCATGAGGCCCCAAGAGACCCAGTACTTC. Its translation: CASSLMRPQETQYF.

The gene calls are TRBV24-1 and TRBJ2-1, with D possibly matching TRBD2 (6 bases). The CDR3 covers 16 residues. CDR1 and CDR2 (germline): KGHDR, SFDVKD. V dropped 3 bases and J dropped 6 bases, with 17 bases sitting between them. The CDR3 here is CATSDPYSRDFNEQFF. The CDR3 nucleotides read TGTGCCACCAGTGATCCCTACTCCCGGGACTTCAATGAGCAGTTCTTC.

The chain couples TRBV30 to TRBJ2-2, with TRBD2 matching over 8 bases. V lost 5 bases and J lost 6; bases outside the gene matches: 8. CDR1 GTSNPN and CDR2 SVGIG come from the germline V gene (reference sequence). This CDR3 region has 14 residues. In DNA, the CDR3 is TGTGCCTGGGTGGGGACTAGTGACGCCGGGGAGCTGTTTTTT. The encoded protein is CAWVGTSDAGELFF.

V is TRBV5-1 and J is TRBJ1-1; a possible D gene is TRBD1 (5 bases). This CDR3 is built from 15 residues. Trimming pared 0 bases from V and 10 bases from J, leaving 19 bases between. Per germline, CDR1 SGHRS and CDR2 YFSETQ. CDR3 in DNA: TGCGCCAGCAGCTTGGGGGACGCAGCTCAGGGAACAGCTTTCTTT. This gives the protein CASSLGDAAQGTAFF.

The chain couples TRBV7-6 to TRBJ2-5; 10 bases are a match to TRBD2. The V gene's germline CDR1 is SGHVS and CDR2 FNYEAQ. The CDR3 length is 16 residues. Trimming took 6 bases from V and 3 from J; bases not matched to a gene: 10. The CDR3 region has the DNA TGTGCCAGCAGTTTAAGATGGACTAGCGGAGAAGAGACCCAGTACTTC. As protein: CASSLRWTSGEETQYF.

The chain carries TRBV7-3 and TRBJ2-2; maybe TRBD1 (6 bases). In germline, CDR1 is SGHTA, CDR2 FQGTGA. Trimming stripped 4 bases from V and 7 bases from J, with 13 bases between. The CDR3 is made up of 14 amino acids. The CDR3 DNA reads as TGTGCCAGCAGCTCCCGGGACATAAGCGGGGAGCTGTTTTTT. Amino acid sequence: CASSSRDISGELFF.

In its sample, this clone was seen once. CDR3 sequence: CASSQDWEAAEQYF. The CDR3 nucleotides are TGTGCCAGCAGCCAGGACTGGGAGGCCGCGGAGCAGTACTTC. V and J are TRBV7-9 and TRBJ2-7; D is possibly TRBD2 (6 bases). CDR3 length: 14 amino acids. Trimming stripped 5 bases from V and 7 bases from J, with 18 bases between. Per the germline V gene, CDR1 is SEHNR and CDR2 is FQNEAQ (reference sequence).

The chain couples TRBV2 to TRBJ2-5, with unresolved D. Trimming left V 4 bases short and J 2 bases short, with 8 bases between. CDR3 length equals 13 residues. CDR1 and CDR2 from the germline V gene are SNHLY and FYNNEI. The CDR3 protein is CASSVQLQETQYF. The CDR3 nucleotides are TGTGCCAGCAGTGTACAGCTACAAGAGACCCAGTACTTC. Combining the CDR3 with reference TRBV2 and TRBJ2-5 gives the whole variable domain EPEVTQTPSHQVTQMGQEVILRCVPISNHLYFYWYRQILGQKVEFLVSFYNNEISEKSEIFDDQFSVERPDGSNFTLKIRSTKLEDSAMYFCASSVQLQETQYFGPGTRLLVL.

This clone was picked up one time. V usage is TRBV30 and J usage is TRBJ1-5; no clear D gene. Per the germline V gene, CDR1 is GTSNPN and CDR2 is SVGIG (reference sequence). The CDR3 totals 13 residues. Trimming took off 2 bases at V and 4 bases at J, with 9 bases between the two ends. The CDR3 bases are TGTGCCTGGAGTCAAGCGGGGAATCAGCCCCAGCATTTT. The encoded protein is CAWSQAGNQPQHF.

The DNA for the CDR3 is TGTGCCAGCAGTTTGGCGGCAGGGGGAGGTAACTATGGCTACACCTTC. Translating gives CASSLAAGGGNYGYTF. The chain employs TRBV27 and TRBJ1-2; 7 bases are a match to TRBD1. The CDR3 runs to 16 residues. Trimming took 3 bases from V and 1 from J; bases not matched to a gene: 8. Germline CDR1 and CDR2: MNHEY and SMNVEV (reference sequence).